The T cell receptor beta chain under discussion was sequenced for a study of beta chain features in type 1 diabetes (dated by TCRdb to the late 2010s). Looking at the study overall: Mean age, gender distribution, total cell number and subset yield did not differ between patients and healthy donors. A total of over 90,000,000 sorted cells were examined across all samples, and a strong correlation was observed between cell number per subset and RNA yield. In the study, TCRB repertoires of sorted circulating CD4+ T cell subsets from recently diagnosed type 1 diabetes patients were compared with those of matched healthy donors. Naive and central memory subsets were obtained from all 30 or so donors, but regulatory and stem cell-like memory subsets were isolated from only 8 patients and roughly eight healthy donors. Beyond this particular receptor, the publication reports: Type 1 diabetes patients showed a moderate but significant shortening of TCRB CDR3 length in all four CD4+ subsets. PCR may preferentially amplify shorter templates, but because patient and control samples were amplified and corrected together, any resulting skew would affect both groups equally. Sequencing cDNA rather than genomic DNA could over-represent highly expressing activated cells, although activation and CD3 levels did not differ between groups. At VDJ recombination sites, type 1 diabetes patients had fewer insertions and more deleted nucleotides, which implies abnormalities in thymic rearrangement. Because small numbers of individuals were included in the HLA sub-analyses, any influence of HLA type on TCRB rearrangement was left unresolved. The naive, central memory and regulatory TCRB repertoires appeared to resemble one another more closely among patients than among healthy donors.

This clone appeared a few times. Its antigen remains undetermined. Base qualities are not recorded, but no much larger clone differs from it by a single base. The germline V gene yields SGHTS for CDR1 and YDEGEE for CDR2. The CDR3 runs 16 amino acids, cysteine and phenylalanine included. Only the CDR3 DNA stays, 48 bases, in frame from base 1. V sheds 4 bases and J sheds 5 bases, leaving 18 bases between their ends. All of the isolated RNA was reverse transcribed with the High Capacity cDNA Reverse Transcription Kit, so expressed TCRB transcripts were sequenced. Deep immunoSEQ sequencing was performed on naive, central memory and regulatory T cell samples, with an average of approximately 4 million total reads per sample. Sorted cells were lysed in RLT buffer and RNA was extracted with DNase-treated RNeasy Micro or Mini kits, depending on cell number. To prevent cross-contamination, each cell subset was processed individually, whereas patient and healthy donor samples were processed jointly. The immunoSEQ multiplex PCR was used to amplify TCRB sequences from cDNA, generating 87-bp fragments that spanned the CDR3 region. Amplicons were sequenced on the Illumina HiSeq platform. The paper's data handling went like this. PCR bias was computationally corrected using synthetic template baselines, reads within Hamming distance 2 were collapsed, and singletons that could not be merged were discarded. Reads were aligned against IMGT to assign V, D and J genes, CDR3 length and insertions or deletions at six rearrangement sites. Clonotype counts were normalized to sorted cell number within each subset before computing true diversity and Gini coefficients with the tcR R package. The overlap coefficient, calculated on TCRB nucleotide sequences, was used to quantify repertoire sharing. The clones in this table, taken by TCRdb from immuneACCESS, are in-frame only. Not every clone is retained; where verified, under half of the shortfall comes from an unresolved V gene, and the cause of the rest is unknown. The V and J calls and clone size come from that table; D and trimming were worked out from the DNA. In this sample the table shows around 340,000 clones, about a tenth of which occur a single time. The biggest ten clones account for 0.95% to 1.1% of the sample.

Each donor gave one peripheral blood draw, roughly 0.11 L on average, collected into heparinised tubes. Naive, central memory, regulatory and stem cell-like memory CD4+ T cells were sorted on a BD FACSAria II using a panel including CD45RO, CCR7, CD25, CD127, CD95 and CD27. Purity was above 95% for every sorted population. Right away, PBMCs were isolated by Lymphoprep density gradient centrifugation and were stained directly, with no culture step. To minimize batch effects, samples were stained and sorted in pairs, one healthy donor with one patient per experiment. The sequencing sample was made of central memory CD4+ T cells from blood. The rearranged chain carries TRBV5-8 and TRBJ2-2; the best D guess is TRBD1, with 6 bases matching. This TCR was sampled from a man aged 25 to 40 with type 1 diabetes. The CDR3 reads CASSPVGNRATGELFF. The nucleotide sequence is given as TGTGCCAGCAGCCCTGTTGGGAACAGGGCTACCGGGGAGCTGTTTTTT.